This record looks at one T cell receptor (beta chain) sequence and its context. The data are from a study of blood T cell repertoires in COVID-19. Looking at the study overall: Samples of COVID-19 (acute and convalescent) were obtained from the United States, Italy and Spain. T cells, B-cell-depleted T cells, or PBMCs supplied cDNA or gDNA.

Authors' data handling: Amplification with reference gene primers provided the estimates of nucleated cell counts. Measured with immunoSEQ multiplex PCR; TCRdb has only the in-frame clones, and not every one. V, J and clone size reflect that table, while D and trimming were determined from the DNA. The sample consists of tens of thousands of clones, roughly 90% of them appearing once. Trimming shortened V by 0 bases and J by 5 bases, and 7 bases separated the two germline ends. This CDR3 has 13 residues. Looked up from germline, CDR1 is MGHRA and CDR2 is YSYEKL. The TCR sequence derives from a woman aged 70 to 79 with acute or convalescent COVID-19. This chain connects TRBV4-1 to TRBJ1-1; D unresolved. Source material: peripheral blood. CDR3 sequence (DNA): TGCGCCAGCAGCCAAGACGGGTGGACTGAAGCTTTCTTT. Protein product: CASSQDGWTEAFF.